These 14 T cell receptor beta chains were all obtained from the same sample, sequenced in a study of CD8 T cells in Susac syndrome. RNA totalling about 0.5 to 1 ug underwent reverse transcription with random hexamers. From the immunoSEQ multiplex PCR reads, TCRdb called clonotypes with MiXCR, one entry per CDR3 protein. The sample shows 70,000 or so distinct CDR3 sequences, roughly 94% of them seen only once. Sequencing was done on a sample of CD8+ T cells from PBMCs. These receptors came from a human donor with multiple sclerosis.

The V and J genes are TRBV13 and TRBJ2-5, with 10 bases lining up with TRBD2. This CDR3 has 16 residues. The V segment lost 0 bases and the J segment 0 bases; nucleotides outside the gene matches: 1. Germline CDR1 is PRHDT and CDR2 is FYEKMQ (reference sequence). The CDR3 DNA reads TGTGCCAGCAGCTTAGGCACTAGCGGGGACCAAGAGACCCAGTACTTC. This encodes CASSLGTSGDQETQYF.

The chain combines TRBV29-1 with TRBJ2-2, with D perhaps being TRBD1 or TRBD2 (7 bases each). Trimming cost V 2 bases and J 4 bases, with 14 bases left between them. From germline, CDR1 is SQVTM and CDR2 ANQGSEA. This CDR3 has 15 amino acids. CDR3 nucleotide sequence: TGCAGCGTTGAACTCGGCAGGGGGGGCACCGGGGAGCTGTTTTTT. Amino acids: CSVELGRGGTGELFF.

The rearrangement links TRBV7-2 to TRBJ2-7, with D possibly being TRBD1 (8 bases). The CDR3 is 14 residues long. Germline values: CDR1 SGHTA, CDR2 FQGNSA. Between the trimmed V and J ends, which lost 6 bases and 3 bases, there was a span of 15 bases. The CDR3 DNA reads TGTGCCAGCAGGGGAGGGACAGGAAACTACGAGCAGTACTTC. Translating it yields CASRGGTGNYEQYF.

The rearrangement joins TRBV9 to TRBJ2-2, with TRBD2 matching over 7 bases. CDR3 length: 17 residues. J lost 7 bases, V lost 6 bases, and 18 bases had no gene match. Germline CDR1 reads SGDLS; CDR2 reads YYNGEE. In DNA, the CDR3 is TGTGCCAGCACCAAGAACGAAGGCGGGAGTAAACTCGGGGAGCTGTTTTTT. Translation gives CASTKNEGGSKLGELFF. The complete variable domain, with remaining parts taken from reference TRBV9 and TRBJ2-2, reads DSGVTQTPKHLITATGQRVTLRCSPRSGDLSVYWYQQSLDQGLQFLIQYYNGEERAKGNILERFSAQQFPDLHSELNLSSLELGDSALYFCASTKNEGGSKLGELFFGEGSRLTVL.

The J gene is TRBJ2-3, the V gene TRBV6-6, with TRBD1 as a possible D gene (6 bases). The length of the CDR3 is 16 residues. The V and J ends lost 2 bases and 3 bases respectively, with 15 bases between them. CDR1 and CDR2 (germline): MNHNY, SVGAGI (reference sequence). The CDR3 region has the DNA TGTGCCAGCAGTTACATGCTGGACAGTTTAACAGATACGCAGTATTTT. It specifies CASSYMLDSLTDTQYF.

The rearrangement joins TRBV12-3 or TRBV12-4 to TRBJ1-2; D might be TRBD1 (5 bases). The CDR3 runs 14 residues. The ends were cut back, 4 bases at V and 4 bases at J, with 13 bases in the middle. As DNA, the CDR3 is TGTGCCAGCAGTTCTGTAGGGGTTCTCTATGGCTACACCTTC. It codes for CASSSVGVLYGYTF.

This clonotype was seen a single time. This chain joins TRBV29-1 and TRBJ2-5; TRBD1 or TRBD2 may be the D gene (5 bases each). The CDR3 has 14 residues. V lost 3 bases and J lost 2, with 13 bases in between. The germline CDR1 and CDR2 sequences are SQVTM and ANQGSEA. As DNA, the CDR3 is TGCAGCGTTGAGAGGGGAGACCCTCAAGAGACCCAGTACTTC. This codes for CSVERGDPQETQYF.

This sequence joins TRBV29-1 and TRBJ1-3; D remains unclear. V was cut by 4 bases and J by 0 bases, with 10 bases left in between. CDR3 length: 14 amino acids. Germline CDR1 reads SQVTM; CDR2 reads ANQGSEA. As DNA, the CDR3 is TGCAGCGTTGTGGCCGGGAGCTCTGGAAACACCATATATTTT. Translating it yields CSVVAGSSGNTIYF.

CDR3 loop: CASSLAGSSYNEQFF. CDR3 nucleotide sequence: TGTGCCAGCAGCCTAGCGGGGAGCTCCTACAATGAGCAGTTCTTC. This chain connects TRBV27 to TRBJ2-1; 9 bases line up with TRBD2. The CDR3 has 15 amino acids. CDR1 is MNHEY, CDR2 SMNVEV, per germline (reference sequence). V dropped 6 bases and J dropped 0; count of bases not matched to a gene: 3.

The gene calls are TRBV6-5 and TRBJ2-7; D is possibly TRBD1 (6 bases). Trimming took off 0 bases at V and 2 bases at J, with 11 bases between the two ends. The germline CDR1 and CDR2 sequences are MNHEY and SVGAGI. This CDR3 comprises 15 residues. The CDR3 loop reads CASSYSGDTPYEQYF. The CDR3, as DNA: TGTGCCAGCAGTTACTCAGGGGACACTCCCTACGAGCAGTACTTC.

The rearrangement uses TRBV5-1 and TRBJ2-1; the match to TRBD1 covers 10 bases. This CDR3 is 15 amino acids long. Unmatched junction bases numbered 4, after V lost 3 bases and J lost 4 bases. From germline, CDR1 is SGHRS and CDR2 YFSETQ. The CDR3 loop is CASSSDRGLYNEQFF. CDR3 sequence (DNA): TGCGCCAGCAGCTCTGACAGGGGGCTTTACAATGAGCAGTTCTTC.

The genes are TRBV4-1 and TRBJ2-7, with 8 bases aligning to TRBD1. The CDR3 sequence is 16 residues long. The J segment lost 2 bases and the V segment lost 4 bases, leaving 10 bases of the junction unmatched. CDR1 and CDR2 (germline): MGHRA, YSYEKL. CDR3 DNA: TGCGCCAGCAGCCCAGTGGGGACAGGAACCCCCTACGAGCAGTACTTC. This sequence encodes CASSPVGTGTPYEQYF.

This chain uses TRBV12-3 or TRBV12-4 with TRBJ2-3, with D perhaps TRBD1 or TRBD2 (6 bases each). The CDR3 is 15 amino acids. Trimming left V 4 bases short and J 3 bases short, with 14 bases between. CDR3 in DNA: TGTGCCAGCAGTTGGGGGGATAGGGGGACAGATACGCAGTATTTT. It codes for CASSWGDRGTDTQYF.

Here the CDR3 reads CASTFRGGADEQFF. In nucleotides, the CDR3 is TGTGCCAGCACTTTCAGAGGGGGCGCGGATGAGCAGTTCTTC. The gene calls are TRBV6-5 and TRBJ2-1, with 7 bases that match TRBD1. The CDR3 spans 14 residues. CDR1 and CDR2 from the germline V gene are MNHEY and SVGAGI. J gave up 8 bases and V 7 bases, and 11 bases lay outside the gene matches.